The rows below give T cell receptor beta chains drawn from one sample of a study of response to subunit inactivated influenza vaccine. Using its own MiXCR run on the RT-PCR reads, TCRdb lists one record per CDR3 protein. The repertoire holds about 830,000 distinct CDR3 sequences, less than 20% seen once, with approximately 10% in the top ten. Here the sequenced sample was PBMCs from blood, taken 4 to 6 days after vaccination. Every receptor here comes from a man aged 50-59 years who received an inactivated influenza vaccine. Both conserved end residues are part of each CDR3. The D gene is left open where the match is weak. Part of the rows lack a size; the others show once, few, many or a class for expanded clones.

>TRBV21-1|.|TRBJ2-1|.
CASSNSPGGYNEQFF
TGTGCCAGCAGCAATAGCCCGGGAGGGTACAATGAGCAGTTCTTC
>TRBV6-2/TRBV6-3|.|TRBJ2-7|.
CASTPLVTAYEQYF
TGTGCCAGCACCCCTTTGGTAACAGCCTACGAGCAGTACTTC
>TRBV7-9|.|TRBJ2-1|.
CASSLTAGSSYNEQFF
TGTGCCAGCAGCTTAACGGCGGGGAGCTCCTACAATGAGCAGTTCTTC
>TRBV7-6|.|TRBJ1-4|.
CASSLHRGAGEKLFF
TGTGCCAGCAGCTTACACCGGGGAGCGGGTGAAAAACTGTTTTTT
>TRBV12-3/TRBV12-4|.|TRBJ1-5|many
CASRYSFGVNQPQHF
TGTGCCAGCAGGTACTCCTTCGGGGTTAATCAGCCCCAGCATTTT
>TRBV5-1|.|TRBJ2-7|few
CASSLDKGQYF
TGCGCCAGCAGCCTGGACAAAGGGCAGTACTTC
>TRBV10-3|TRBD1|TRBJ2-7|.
CAISPRTGKNYEQYF
TGTGCCATCAGTCCAAGGACAGGGAAGAACTACGAGCAGTACTTC
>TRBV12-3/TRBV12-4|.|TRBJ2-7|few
CASSLGRDPYEQYF
TGTGCCAGCAGTTTAGGGAGGGACCCCTACGAGCAGTACTTC
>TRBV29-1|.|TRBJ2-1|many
CSVEDQLAGNHYNEQFF
TGCAGCGTTGAAGACCAACTCGCGGGGAACCACTACAATGAGCAGTTCTTC
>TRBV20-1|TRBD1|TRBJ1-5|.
CSARSPGQQNQPQHF
TGCAGTGCTAGATCTCCGGGACAGCAAAATCAGCCCCAGCATTTT
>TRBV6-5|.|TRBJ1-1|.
CASSYAADTEAFF
TGTGCCAGCAGTTACGCCGCGGACACTGAAGCTTTCTTT
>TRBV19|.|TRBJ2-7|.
CASSIKGGYEQYF
TGTGCCAGTAGTATTAAAGGGGGCTACGAGCAGTACTTC
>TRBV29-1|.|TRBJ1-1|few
CSVDRRLNTEAFF
TGCAGCGTTGATCGCAGGTTGAACACTGAAGCTTTCTTT
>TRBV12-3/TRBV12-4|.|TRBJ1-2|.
CASSPMAGGIGYGYTF
TGTGCCAGCAGCCCGATGGCGGGGGGGATAGGGTATGGCTACACCTTC
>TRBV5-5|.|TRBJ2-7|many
CASSLGRRNEQYF
TGTGCCAGCAGCTTGGGTCGCAGGAACGAGCAGTACTTC
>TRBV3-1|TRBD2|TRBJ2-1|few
CASSPYGLAGAPYNEQFF
TGTGCCAGCAGCCCCTACGGACTAGCGGGGGCGCCCTACAATGAGCAGTTCTTC
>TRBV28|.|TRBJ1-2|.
CASSLSSRGYTF
TGTGCCAGCAGTTTATCTTCTCGTGGCTACACCTTC
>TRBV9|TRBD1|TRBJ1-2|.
CASSVARGPNYGYTF
TGTGCCAGCAGCGTAGCGAGGGGGCCGAACTATGGCTACACCTTC
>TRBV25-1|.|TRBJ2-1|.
CASSEAGDNEQFF
TGTGCCAGCAGTGAGGCCGGAGACAATGAGCAGTTCTTC
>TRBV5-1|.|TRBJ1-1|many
CASSLVPNTEAFF
TGCGCCAGCAGCTTGGTACCTAACACTGAAGCTTTCTTT
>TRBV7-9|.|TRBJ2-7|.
CASSYTSSDYEQYF
TGTGCCAGCAGTTACACTAGCTCCGACTACGAGCAGTACTTC
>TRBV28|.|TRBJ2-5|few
CASSLSFRGRETQYF
TGTGCCAGCAGTTTATCTTTCAGGGGAAGGGAGACCCAGTACTTC
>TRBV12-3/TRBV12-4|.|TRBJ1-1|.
CASIGTGGWPEAFF
TGTGCCAGCATTGGGACCGGGGGTTGGCCTGAAGCTTTCTTT
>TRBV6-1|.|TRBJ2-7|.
CASSRRPRGTYEQYF
TGTGCCAGCAGCCGCAGACCCCGGGGAACCTACGAGCAGTACTTC
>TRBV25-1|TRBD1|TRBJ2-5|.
CASSVPGGSETQYF
TGTGCCAGCAGTGTCCCAGGGGGCTCGGAGACCCAGTACTTC
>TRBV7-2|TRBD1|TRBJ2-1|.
CASSLARTGLRDEQFF
TGTGCCAGCAGCTTAGCGCGGACAGGGCTAAGAGATGAGCAGTTCTTC
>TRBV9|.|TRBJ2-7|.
CASSSPLAPYEQYF
TGTGCCAGCAGCTCTCCACTTGCCCCCTACGAGCAGTACTTC
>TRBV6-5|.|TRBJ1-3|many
CASSYSWRGYGNTIYF
TGTGCCAGCAGTTACTCATGGCGCGGATATGGAAACACCATATATTTT
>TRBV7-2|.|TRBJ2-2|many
CASSLYRDGELFF
TGTGCCAGCAGCTTGTACAGAGACGGGGAGCTGTTTTTT
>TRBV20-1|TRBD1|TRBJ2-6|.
CSANMDRRSGANVLTF
TGCAGTGCGAATATGGACAGGAGATCTGGGGCCAACGTCCTGACTTTC
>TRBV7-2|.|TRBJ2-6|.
CASSQGNSGANVLTF
TGTGCCAGCAGCCAGGGTAACTCTGGGGCCAACGTCCTGACTTTC
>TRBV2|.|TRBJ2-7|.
CASSEGLGDEQYF
TGTGCCAGCAGTGAAGGGCTAGGGGACGAGCAGTACTTC
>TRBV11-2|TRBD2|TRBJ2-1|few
CASSLPRLAAGEQFF
TGTGCCAGCAGCTTACCGCGACTAGCGGCAGGTGAGCAGTTCTTC
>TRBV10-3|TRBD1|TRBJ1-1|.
CAISEDRVVTEAFF
TGTGCCATCAGTGAGGACAGGGTAGTCACTGAAGCTTTCTTT
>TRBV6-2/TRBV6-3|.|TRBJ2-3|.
CASSALSSIADTQYF
TGTGCCAGCAGTGCCCTATCTTCAATCGCGGATACGCAGTATTTT
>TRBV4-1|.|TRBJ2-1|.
CASSQDGTGRGGEQFF
TGCGCCAGCAGCCAAGATGGCACGGGCAGGGGCGGCGAGCAGTTCTTC
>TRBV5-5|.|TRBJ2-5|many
CASSLLYGETQYF
TGTGCCAGCAGCTTGTTATACGGAGAGACCCAGTACTTC
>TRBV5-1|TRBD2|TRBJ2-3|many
CATAAGGSTDTQYF
TGCGCTACCGCGGCGGGGGGGAGCACAGATACGCAGTATTTT
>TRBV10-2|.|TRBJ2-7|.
CASSDWGYEQYF
TGCGCCAGCAGTGATTGGGGATACGAGCAGTACTTC
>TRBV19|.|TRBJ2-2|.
CASSIGAGSGELFF
TGTGCCAGTAGTATAGGGGCAGGGTCCGGGGAGCTGTTTTTT
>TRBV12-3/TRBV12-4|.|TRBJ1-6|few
CASSFGGSNFRSPLHF
TGTGCCAGCAGTTTTGGGGGCTCGAACTTTCGGTCACCCCTCCACTTT
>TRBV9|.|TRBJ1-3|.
CASSVYPSSGNTIYF
TGTGCCAGCAGCGTATACCCGAGCTCTGGAAACACCATATATTTT
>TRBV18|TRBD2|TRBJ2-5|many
CASSPTSGGPQETQYF
TGTGCCAGCTCGCCGACTAGCGGGGGACCACAAGAGACCCAGTACTTC
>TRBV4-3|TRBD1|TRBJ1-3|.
CASSQATGGGGNTIYF
TGCGCCAGCAGCCAGGCTACAGGGGGCGGAGGAAACACCATATATTTT
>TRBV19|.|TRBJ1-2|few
CASSTGHRGYTF
TGTGCCAGTAGTACCGGACATCGTGGCTACACCTTC
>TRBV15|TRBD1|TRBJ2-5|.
CATSTQGETQYF
TGTGCCACCAGCACACAGGGGGAGACCCAGTACTTC
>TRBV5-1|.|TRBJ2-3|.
CASIMYGGSDTQYF
TGCGCCAGCATCATGTACGGTGGCTCAGATACGCAGTATTTT
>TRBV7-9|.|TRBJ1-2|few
CASSYISGRLFYGYTF
TGTGCCAGCAGCTACATCAGTGGCAGACTTTTTTATGGCTACACCTTC
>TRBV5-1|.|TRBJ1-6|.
CASSLRETSPLHF
TGCGCCAGCAGCTTGAGGGAAACCTCACCCCTCCACTTT
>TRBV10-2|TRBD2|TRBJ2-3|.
CASSESLSGRAGTQYF
TGCGCCAGCAGTGAGAGCTTAAGCGGGAGGGCCGGTACGCAGTATTTT
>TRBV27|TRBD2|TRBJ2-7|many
CASSLASGGAYEQYF
TGTGCCAGCAGTTTGGCTAGCGGGGGGGCTTACGAGCAGTACTTC
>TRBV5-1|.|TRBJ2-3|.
CASSHPRGASTDTQYF
TGCGCCAGCAGCCACCCTAGAGGGGCTAGCACAGATACGCAGTATTTT
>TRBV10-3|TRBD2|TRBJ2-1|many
CAISGAGAWRVEQFF
TGTGCCATCAGTGGAGCGGGAGCCTGGCGTGTTGAGCAGTTCTTC